This T cell receptor beta chain originates from a study of cytomegalovirus exposure and HLA in healthy donors. J was trimmed by 0 bases and V by 6 bases; bases with no gene match: 5. Germline CDR1 is MNHEY and CDR2 is SMNVEV (reference sequence). The CDR3 sequence is 14 residues long. Concerning this clone: Its antigen is undetermined.

Use of 60 Vbeta and 13 Jbeta primers characterized the PCR. Clones were read by immunoSEQ multiplex PCR, and TCRdb kept only the in-frame ones, dropping some. This table has fewer than 250,000 clones, 82% appearing once. Findings and caveats of the study: Earlier analysis yielded a pattern in which most TCR beta V segments were productive about 90% or about 30% of the time. A few CMV-associated chains were confirmed in vitro to be specific for CMV antigens.

The sequence derives from a man aged 35 to 55 in good health and CMV-seropositive. This chain uses TRBV27 with TRBJ2-7; 7 positions match TRBD2. The sample comprised PBMCs. The CDR3 DNA sequence: TGTGCCAGCAGACTAGCGTACAGCTCCTACGAGCAGTACTTC. Residues: CASRLAYSSYEQYF.